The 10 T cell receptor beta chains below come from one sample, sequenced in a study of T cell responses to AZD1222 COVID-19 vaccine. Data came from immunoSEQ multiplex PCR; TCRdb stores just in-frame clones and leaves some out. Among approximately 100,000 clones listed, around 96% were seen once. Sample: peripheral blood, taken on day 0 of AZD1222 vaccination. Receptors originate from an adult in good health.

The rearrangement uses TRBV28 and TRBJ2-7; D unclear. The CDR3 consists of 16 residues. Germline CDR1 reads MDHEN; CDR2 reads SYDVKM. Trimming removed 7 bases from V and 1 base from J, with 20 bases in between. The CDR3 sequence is CASTRRTALGSYEQYF. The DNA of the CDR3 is TGTGCCAGCACTCGCAGGACGGCTTTGGGATCCTACGAGCAGTACTTC.

This CDR3 is CASSQVSLYGYTF. The CDR3 DNA reads TGCGCCAGCAGCCAAGTCAGCCTCTATGGCTACACCTTC. The chain joins TRBV4-1 to TRBJ1-2; D not resolved. V lost 1 base and J lost 4, with 7 bases in between. This CDR3 comprises 13 residues. Germline CDR1 reads MGHRA; CDR2 reads YSYEKL.

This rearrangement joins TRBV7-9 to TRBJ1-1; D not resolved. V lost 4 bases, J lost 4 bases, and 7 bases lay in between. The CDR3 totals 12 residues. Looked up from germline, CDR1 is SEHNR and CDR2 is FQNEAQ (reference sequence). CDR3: CASSSLGTEAFF. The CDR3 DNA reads TGTGCCAGCAGCTCCCTGGGCACTGAAGCTTTCTTT. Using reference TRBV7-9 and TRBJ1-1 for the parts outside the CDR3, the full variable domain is DTGVSQNPRHKITKRGQNVTFRCDPISEHNRLYWYRQTLGQGPEFLTYFQNEAQLEKSRLLSDRFSAERPKGSFSTLEIQRTEQGDSAMYLCASSSLGTEAFFGQGTRLTVV.

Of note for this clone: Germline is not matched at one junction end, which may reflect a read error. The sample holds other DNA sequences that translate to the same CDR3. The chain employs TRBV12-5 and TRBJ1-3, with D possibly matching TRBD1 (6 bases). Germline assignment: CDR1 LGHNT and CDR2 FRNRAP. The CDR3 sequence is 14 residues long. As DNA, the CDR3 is TGCGCTAGTAAGGACAGACTCTCTGGAAACACCATATATTTT. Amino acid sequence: CASKDRLSGNTIYF.

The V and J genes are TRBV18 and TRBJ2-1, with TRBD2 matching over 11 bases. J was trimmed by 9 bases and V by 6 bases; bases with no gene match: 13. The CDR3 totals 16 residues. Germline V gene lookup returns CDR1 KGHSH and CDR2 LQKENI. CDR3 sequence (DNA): TGTGCCAGCTCCCTTGGGGCTAGCGGGGGGTCTCGTGAGCAGTTCTTC. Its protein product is CASSLGASGGSREQFF. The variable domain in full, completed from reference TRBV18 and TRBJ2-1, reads NAGVMQNPRHLVRRRGQEARLRCSPMKGHSHVYWYRQLPEEGLKFMVYLQKENIIDESGMPKERFSAEFPKEGPSILRIQQVVRGDSAAYFCASSLGASGGSREQFFGPGTRLTVL.

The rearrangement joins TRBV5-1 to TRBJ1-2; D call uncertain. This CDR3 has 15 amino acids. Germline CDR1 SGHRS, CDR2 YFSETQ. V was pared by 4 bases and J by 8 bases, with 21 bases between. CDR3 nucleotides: TGCGCCAGCAGCGCCCCCGGGAGGGCCAGTGAGGGCTACACCTTC. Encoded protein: CASSAPGRASEGYTF.

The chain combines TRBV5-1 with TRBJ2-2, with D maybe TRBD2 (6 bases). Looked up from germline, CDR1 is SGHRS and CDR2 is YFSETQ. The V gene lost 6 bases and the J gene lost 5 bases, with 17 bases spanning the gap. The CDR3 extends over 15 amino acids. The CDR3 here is CASIKGGAGTGELFF. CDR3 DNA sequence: TGCGCCAGCATCAAGGGAGGTGCGGGAACCGGGGAGCTGTTTTTT.

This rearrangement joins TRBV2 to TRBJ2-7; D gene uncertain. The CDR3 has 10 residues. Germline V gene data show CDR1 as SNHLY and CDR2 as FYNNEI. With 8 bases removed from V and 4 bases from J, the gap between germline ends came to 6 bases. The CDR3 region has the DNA TGTGCCAGCCGGCGGTACGAGCAGTACTTC. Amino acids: CASRRYEQYF. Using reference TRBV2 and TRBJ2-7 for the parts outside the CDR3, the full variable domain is EPEVTQTPSHQVTQMGQEVILRCVPISNHLYFYWYRQILGQKVEFLVSFYNNEISEKSEIFDDQFSVERPDGSNFTLKIRSTKLEDSAMYFCASRRYEQYFGPGTRLTVT.

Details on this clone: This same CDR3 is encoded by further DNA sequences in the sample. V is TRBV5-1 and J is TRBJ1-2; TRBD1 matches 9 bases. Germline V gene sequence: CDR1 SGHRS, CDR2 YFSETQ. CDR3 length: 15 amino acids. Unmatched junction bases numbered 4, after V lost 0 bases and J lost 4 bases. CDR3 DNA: TGCGCCAGCAGCTTGGCAGGACAGGGGTCCTATGGCTACACCTTC. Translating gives CASSLAGQGSYGYTF. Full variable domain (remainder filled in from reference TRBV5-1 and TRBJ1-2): KAGVTQTPRYLIKTRGQQVTLSCSPISGHRSVSWYQQTPGQGLQFLFEYFSETQRNKGNFPGRFSGRQFSNSRSEMNVSTLELGDSALYLCASSLAGQGSYGYTFGSGTRLTVV.

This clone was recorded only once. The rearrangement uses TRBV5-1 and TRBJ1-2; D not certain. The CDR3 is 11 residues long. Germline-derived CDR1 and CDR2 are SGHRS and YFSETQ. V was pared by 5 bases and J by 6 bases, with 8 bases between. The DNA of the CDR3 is TGCGCCAGCAGTGGGGTCGATGGCTACACCTTC. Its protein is CASSGVDGYTF.